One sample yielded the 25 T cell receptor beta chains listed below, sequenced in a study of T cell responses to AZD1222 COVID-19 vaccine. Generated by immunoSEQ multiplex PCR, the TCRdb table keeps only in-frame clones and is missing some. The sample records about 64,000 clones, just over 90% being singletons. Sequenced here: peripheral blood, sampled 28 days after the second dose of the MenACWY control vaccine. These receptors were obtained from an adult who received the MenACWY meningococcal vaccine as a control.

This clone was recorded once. The CDR3: CASSFSGQVFF. Here the CDR3 DNA reads TGCGCCAGCAGCTTTTCGGGACAGGTGTTCTTC. The gene calls are TRBV5-1 and TRBJ2-1, with 8 bases lining up with TRBD1. Trimming cost V 2 bases and J 15 bases; bases outside gene matches: 4. In germline, CDR1 is SGHRS, CDR2 YFSETQ. The CDR3 extends over 11 amino acids.

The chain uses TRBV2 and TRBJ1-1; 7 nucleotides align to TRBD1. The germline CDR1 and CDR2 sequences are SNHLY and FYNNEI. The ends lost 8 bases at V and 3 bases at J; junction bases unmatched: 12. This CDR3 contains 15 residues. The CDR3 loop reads CASFSGGLRDTEAFF. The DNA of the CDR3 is TGTGCCAGCTTTTCAGGGGGTCTAAGGGACACTGAAGCTTTCTTT.

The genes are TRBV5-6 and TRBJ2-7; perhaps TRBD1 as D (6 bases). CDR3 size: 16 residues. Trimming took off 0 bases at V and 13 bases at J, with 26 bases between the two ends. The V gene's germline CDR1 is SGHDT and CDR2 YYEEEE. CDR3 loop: CASSLGPGTQWDLAYF. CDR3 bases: TGTGCCAGCAGCTTGGGGCCCGGGACACAATGGGACCTCGCCTACTTC.

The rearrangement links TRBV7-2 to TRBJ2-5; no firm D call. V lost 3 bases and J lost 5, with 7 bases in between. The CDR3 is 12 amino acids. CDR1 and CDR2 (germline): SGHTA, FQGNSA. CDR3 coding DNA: TGTGCCAGCAGCTTTTCCGGTGAGACCCAGTACTTC. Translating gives CASSFSGETQYF.

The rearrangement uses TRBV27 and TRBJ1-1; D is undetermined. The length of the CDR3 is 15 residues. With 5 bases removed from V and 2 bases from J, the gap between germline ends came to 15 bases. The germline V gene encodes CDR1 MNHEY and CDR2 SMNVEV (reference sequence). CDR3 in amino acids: CASSPPPPGNTEAFF. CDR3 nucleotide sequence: TGTGCCAGCAGTCCCCCTCCCCCGGGAAACACTGAAGCTTTCTTT.

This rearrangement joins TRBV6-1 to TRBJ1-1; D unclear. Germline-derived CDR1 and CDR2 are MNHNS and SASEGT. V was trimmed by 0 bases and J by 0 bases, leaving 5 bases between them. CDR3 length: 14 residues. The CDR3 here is CASSEAQVNTEAFF. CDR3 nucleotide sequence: TGTGCCAGCAGTGAAGCCCAGGTGAACACTGAAGCTTTCTTT.

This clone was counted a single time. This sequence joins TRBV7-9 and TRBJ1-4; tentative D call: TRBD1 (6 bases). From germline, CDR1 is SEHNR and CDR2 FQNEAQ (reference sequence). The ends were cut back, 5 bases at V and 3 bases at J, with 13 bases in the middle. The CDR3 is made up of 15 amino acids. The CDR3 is CASSPRTAANEKLFF. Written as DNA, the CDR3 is TGTGCCAGCAGCCCGAGGACAGCGGCTAATGAAAAACTGTTTTTT. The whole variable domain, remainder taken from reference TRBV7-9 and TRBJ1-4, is DTGVSQNPRHKITKRGQNVTFRCDPISEHNRLYWYRQTLGQGPEFLTYFQNEAQLEKSRLLSDRFSAERPKGSFSTLEIQRTEQGDSAMYLCASSPRTAANEKLFFGSGTQLSVL.

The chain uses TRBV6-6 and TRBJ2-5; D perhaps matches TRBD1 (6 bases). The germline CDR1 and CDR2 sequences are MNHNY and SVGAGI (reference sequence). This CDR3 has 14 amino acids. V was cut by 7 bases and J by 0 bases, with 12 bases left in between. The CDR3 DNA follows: TGTGCCAGCAATTGGGGGCTGGACCAAGAGACCCAGTACTTC. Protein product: CASNWGLDQETQYF.

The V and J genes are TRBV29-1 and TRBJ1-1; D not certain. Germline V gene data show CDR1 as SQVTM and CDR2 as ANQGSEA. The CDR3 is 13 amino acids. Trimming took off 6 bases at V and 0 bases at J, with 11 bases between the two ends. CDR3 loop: CSVENFMNTEAFF. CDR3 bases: TGCAGCGTAGAAAATTTTATGAACACTGAAGCTTTCTTT.

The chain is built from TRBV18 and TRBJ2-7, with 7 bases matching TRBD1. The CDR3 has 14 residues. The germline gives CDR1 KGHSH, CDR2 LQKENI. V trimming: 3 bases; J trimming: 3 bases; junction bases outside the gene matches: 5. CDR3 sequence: CASSPPGQHYEQYF. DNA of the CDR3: TGTGCCAGCTCACCCCCGGGACAGCACTACGAGCAGTACTTC.

DNA of the CDR3: TGTGCCAGTACCCTTGGGGCAGCTAGCACAGATACGCAGTATTTT. The encoded protein is CASTLGAASTDTQYF. The gene calls are TRBV19 and TRBJ2-3; tentative D call: TRBD1 (5 bases). Trimming shortened V by 7 bases and J by 0 bases, and 14 bases separated the two germline ends. The germline V gene encodes CDR1 LNHDA and CDR2 SQIVND (reference sequence). The CDR3 contains 15 residues.

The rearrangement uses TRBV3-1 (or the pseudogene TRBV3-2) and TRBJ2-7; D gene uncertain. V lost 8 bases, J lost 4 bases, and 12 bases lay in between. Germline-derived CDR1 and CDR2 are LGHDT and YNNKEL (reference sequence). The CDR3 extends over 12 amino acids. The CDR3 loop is CASGIMGYEQYF. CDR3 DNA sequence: TGTGCCAGCGGAATTATGGGTTACGAGCAGTACTTC.

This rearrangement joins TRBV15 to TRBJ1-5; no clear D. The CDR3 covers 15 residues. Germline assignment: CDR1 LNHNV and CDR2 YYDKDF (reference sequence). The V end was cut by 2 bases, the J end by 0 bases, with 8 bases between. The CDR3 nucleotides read TGTGCCACCAGCAGACCCGAGGATAGCAATCAGCCCCAGCATTTT. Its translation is CATSRPEDSNQPQHF.

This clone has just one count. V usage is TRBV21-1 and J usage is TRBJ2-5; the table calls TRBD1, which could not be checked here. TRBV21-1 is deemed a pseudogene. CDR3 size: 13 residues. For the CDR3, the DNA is TGTGCCAGTACAGGGGGCGACCAAGAGACCCAGTACTTC. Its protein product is CASTGGDQETQYF.

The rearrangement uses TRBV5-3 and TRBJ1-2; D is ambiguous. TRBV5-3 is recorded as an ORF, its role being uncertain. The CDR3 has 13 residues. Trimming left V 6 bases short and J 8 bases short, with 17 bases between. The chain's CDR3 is CARTRHISEGYTF. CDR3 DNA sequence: TGTGCCAGAACCCGGCACATCTCTGAGGGCTACACCTTC.

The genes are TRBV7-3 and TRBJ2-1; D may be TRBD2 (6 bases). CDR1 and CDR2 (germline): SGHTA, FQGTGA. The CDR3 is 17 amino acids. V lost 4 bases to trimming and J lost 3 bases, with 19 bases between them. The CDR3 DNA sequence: TGTGCCAGCAGCTGGGGAGGTGGTAGGAACCTCTACAATGAGCAGTTCTTC. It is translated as CASSWGGGRNLYNEQFF.

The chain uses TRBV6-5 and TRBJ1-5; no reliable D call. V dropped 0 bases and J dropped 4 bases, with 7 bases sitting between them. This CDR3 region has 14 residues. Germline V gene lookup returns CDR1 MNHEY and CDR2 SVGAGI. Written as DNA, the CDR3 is TGTGCCAGCAGTTACTCCCGGGGAAATCAGCCCCAGCATTTT. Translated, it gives CASSYSRGNQPQHF.

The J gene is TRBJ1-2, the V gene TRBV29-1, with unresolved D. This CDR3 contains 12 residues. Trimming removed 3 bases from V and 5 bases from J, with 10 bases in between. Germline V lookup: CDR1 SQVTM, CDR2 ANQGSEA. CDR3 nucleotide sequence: TGCAGCGTTGAGCCGACTGCGTATGGCTACACCTTC. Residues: CSVEPTAYGYTF. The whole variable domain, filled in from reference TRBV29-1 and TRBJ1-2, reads SAVISQKPSRDICQRGTSLTIQCQVDSQVTMMFWYRQQPGQSLTLIATANQGSEATYESGFVIDKFPISRPNLTFSTLTVSNMSPEDSSIYLCSVEPTAYGYTFGSGTRLTVV.

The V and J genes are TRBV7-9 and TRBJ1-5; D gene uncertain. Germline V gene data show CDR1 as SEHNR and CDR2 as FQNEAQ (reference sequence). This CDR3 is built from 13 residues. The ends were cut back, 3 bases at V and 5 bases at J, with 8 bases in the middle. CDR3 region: CASSFRNDQPQHF. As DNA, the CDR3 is TGTGCCAGCAGCTTTAGAAACGATCAGCCCCAGCATTTT.

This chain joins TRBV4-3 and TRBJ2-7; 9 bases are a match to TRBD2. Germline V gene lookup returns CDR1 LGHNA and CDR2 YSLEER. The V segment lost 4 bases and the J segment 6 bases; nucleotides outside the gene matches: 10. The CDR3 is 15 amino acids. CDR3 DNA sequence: TGCGCCAGCAGCCCAGGTTATGGAGCGGGAGGCGAGCAGTACTTC. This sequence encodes CASSPGYGAGGEQYF.

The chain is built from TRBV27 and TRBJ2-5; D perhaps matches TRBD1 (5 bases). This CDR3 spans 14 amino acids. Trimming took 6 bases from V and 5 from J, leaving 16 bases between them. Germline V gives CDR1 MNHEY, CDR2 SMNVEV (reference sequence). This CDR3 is CASRADRHRETQYF. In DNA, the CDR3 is TGTGCCAGCAGAGCCGACAGACACAGGGAGACCCAGTACTTC.

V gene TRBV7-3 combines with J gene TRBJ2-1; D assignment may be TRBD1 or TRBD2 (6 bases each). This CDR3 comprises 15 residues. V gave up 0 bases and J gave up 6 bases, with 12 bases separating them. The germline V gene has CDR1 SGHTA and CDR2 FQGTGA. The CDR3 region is CASSLTGGIGNEQFF. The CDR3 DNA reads TGTGCCAGCAGCTTAACAGGGGGGATCGGCAATGAGCAGTTCTTC. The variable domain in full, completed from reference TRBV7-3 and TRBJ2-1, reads GAGVSQTPSNKVTEKGKYVELRCDPISGHTALYWYRQSLGQGPEFLIYFQGTGAADDSGLPNDRFFAVRPEGSVSTLKIQRTERGDSAVYLCASSLTGGIGNEQFFGPGTRLTVL.

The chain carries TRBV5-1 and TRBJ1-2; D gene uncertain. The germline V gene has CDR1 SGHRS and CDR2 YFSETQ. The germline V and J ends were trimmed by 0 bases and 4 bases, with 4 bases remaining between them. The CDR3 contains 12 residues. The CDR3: CASSLGAYGYTF. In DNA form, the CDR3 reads TGCGCCAGCAGCTTGGGTGCCTATGGCTACACCTTC.

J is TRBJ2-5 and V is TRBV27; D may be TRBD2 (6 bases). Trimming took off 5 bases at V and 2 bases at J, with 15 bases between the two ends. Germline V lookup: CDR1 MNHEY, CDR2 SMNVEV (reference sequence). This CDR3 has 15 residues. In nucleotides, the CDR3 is TGTGCCAGCAGTGGATGGGGGGATAGGCAAGAGACCCAGTACTTC. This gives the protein CASSGWGDRQETQYF.

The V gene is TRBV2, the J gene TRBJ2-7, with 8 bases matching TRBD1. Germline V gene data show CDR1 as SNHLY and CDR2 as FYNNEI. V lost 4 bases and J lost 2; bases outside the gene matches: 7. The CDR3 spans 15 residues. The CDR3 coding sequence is TGTGCCAGCAGTGTTCACAGGGGGACCACCTACGAGCAGTACTTC. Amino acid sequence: CASSVHRGTTYEQYF.